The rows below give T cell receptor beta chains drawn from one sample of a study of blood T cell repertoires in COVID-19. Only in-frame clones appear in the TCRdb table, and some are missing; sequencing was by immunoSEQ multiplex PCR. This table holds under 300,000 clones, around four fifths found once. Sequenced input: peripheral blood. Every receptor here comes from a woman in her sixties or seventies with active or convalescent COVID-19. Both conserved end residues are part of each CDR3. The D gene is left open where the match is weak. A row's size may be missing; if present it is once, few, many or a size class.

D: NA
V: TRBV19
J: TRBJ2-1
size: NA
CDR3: CASSIGQANEQFF
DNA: TGTGCCAGTAGTATAGGTCAAGCGAATGAGCAGTTCTTC

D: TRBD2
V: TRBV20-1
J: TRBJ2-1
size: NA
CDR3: CSASSLAGGRYNEQFF
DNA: TGCAGTGCTAGTTCGTTGGCGGGGGGGCGGTACAATGAGCAGTTCTTC

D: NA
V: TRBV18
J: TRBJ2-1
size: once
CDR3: CASSPGPYNEQFF
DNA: TGTGCCAGCTCACCGGGCCCTTACAATGAGCAGTTCTTC

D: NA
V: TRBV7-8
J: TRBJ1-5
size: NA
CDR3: CASSSNTGSNQPQHF
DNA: TGTGCCAGCAGTTCGAACACAGGGAGCAATCAGCCCCAGCATTTT

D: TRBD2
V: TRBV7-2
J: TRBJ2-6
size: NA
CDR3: CASSLAGVGANVLTF
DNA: TGTGCCAGCAGCTTGGCGGGGGTCGGGGCCAACGTCCTGACTTTC

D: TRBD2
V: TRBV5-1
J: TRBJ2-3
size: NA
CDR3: CASSLALADTDTQYF
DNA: TGCGCCAGCAGCTTGGCGCTAGCGGACACAGATACGCAGTATTTT

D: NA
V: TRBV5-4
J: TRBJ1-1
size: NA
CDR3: CASSLRSRLNTEAFF
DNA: TGTGCCAGCAGCTTGAGGTCCAGGTTGAACACTGAAGCTTTCTTT

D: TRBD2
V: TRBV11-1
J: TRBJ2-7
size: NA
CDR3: CASSLTSGPTYEQYF
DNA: TGTGCCAGCAGCCTGACTAGCGGGCCGACCTACGAGCAGTACTTC

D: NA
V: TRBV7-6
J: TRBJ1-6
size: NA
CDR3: CASSLGPNNSPLHF
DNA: TGTGCCAGCAGCTTGGGGCCCAATAATTCACCCCTCCACTTT

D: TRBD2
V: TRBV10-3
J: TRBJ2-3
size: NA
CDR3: CAIRTSGGTDTQYF
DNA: TGTGCCATACGAACTAGCGGGGGCACAGATACGCAGTATTTT

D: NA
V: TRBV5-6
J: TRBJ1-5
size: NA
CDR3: CASSLAGPLSNQPQHF
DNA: TGTGCCAGCAGCTTGGCGGGTCCCCTCAGCAATCAGCCCCAGCATTTT

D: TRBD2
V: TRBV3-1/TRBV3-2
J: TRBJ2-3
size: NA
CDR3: CASSHGTSPDTQYF
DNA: TGTGCCAGCAGCCACGGGACTAGTCCGGATACGCAGTATTTT

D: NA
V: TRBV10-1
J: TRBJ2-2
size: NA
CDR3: CASSESAGSGELFF
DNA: TGCGCCAGCAGTGAGTCCGCGGGGTCCGGGGAGCTGTTTTTT

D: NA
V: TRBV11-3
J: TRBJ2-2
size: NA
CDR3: CASSLDWGVYIGELFF
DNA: TGTGCCAGCAGCTTAGATTGGGGGGTATACATCGGGGAGCTGTTTTTT

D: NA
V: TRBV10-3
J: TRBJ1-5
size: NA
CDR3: CASGRERRDQPQHF
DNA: TGTGCCAGCGGGAGGGAGAGGAGAGATCAGCCCCAGCATTTT

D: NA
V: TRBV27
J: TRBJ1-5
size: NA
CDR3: CASSRGRQGNQPQHF
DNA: TGTGCCAGCAGCCGGGGTCGACAGGGCAATCAGCCCCAGCATTTT

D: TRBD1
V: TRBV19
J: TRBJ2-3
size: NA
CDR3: CASSTPYRGGTDTQYF
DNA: TGTGCCAGTAGTACCCCCTACAGGGGCGGCACAGATACGCAGTATTTT

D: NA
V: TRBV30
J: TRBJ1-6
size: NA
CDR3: CAWNPSNYNSPLHF
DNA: TGTGCCTGGAACCCGTCTAATTATAATTCACCCCTCCACTTT

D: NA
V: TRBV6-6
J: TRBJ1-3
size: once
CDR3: CASSYATLSGNTIYF
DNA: TGTGCCAGCAGTTACGCCACTCTCTCTGGAAACACCATATATTTT

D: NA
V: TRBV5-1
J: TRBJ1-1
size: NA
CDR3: CASSSGAGTEAFF
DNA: TGCGCCAGCAGCTCAGGGGCGGGCACTGAAGCTTTCTTT

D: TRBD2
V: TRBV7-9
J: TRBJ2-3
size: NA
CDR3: CASSRYIAGGPVHTDTQYF
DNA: TGTGCCAGCAGCCGTTACATTGCGGGAGGGCCGGTCCACACAGATACGCAGTATTTT

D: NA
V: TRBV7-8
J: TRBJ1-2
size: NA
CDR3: CASSLGLVGGYTF
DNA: TGTGCCAGCAGCTTAGGACTTGTGGGTGGCTACACCTTC

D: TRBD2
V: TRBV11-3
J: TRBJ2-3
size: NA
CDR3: CASRAGVGTDTQYF
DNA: TGTGCCAGCAGAGCGGGGGTGGGCACAGATACGCAGTATTTT

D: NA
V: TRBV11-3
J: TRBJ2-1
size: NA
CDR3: CASSLEGLPNEQFF
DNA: TGTGCCAGCAGCTTAGAAGGACTCCCCAATGAGCAGTTCTTC

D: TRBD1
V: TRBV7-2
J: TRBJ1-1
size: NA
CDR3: CASSFPDRGLTEAFF
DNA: TGTGCCAGCAGCTTCCCGGACAGGGGGCTCACTGAAGCTTTCTTT

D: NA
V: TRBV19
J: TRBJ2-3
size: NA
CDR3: CASSHTDTQYF
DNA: TGTGCCAGTAGCCACACAGATACGCAGTATTTT

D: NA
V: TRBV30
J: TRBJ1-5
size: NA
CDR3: CAWSRNPSEPQHF
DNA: TGTGCCTGGAGTCGAAACCCATCAGAGCCCCAGCATTTT

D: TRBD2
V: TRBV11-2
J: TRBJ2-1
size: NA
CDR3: CASSFRGLADNEQFF
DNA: TGTGCCAGCAGCTTCAGGGGACTAGCGGACAATGAGCAGTTCTTC

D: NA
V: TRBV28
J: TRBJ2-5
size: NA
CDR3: CASSTPPTGIETQYF
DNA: TGTGCCAGCAGTACCCCCCCCACAGGGATAGAGACCCAGTACTTC

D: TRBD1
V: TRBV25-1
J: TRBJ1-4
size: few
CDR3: CASMDTRQGGNEKLFF
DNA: TGTGCCAGCATGGATACGAGACAGGGAGGAAATGAAAAACTGTTTTTT

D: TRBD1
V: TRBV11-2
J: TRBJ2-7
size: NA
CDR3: CASSLGPGQGAGEQYF
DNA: TGTGCCAGCAGCTTAGGCCCTGGACAGGGGGCGGGGGAGCAGTACTTC

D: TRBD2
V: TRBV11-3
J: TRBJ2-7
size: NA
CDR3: CASSLVAGAFYEQYF
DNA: TGTGCCAGCAGCTTAGTCGCGGGAGCCTTCTACGAGCAGTACTTC

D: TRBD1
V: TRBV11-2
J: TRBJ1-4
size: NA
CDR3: CASSLGTGGGAMKKLFF
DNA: TGTGCCAGCAGCTTGGGGACAGGAGGAGGGGCGATGAAAAAACTGTTTTTT

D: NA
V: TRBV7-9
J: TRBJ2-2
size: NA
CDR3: CASSPPLGLDTGELFF
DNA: TGTGCCAGCAGCCCCCCCCTGGGGCTTGACACCGGGGAGCTGTTTTTT

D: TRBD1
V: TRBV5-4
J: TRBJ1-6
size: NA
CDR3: CASSFRGAGSPLHF
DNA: TGTGCCAGCAGCTTCAGGGGGGCAGGGTCACCCCTCCACTTT

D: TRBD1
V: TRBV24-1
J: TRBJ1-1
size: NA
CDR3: CATSDGGTGKNTEAFF
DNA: TGTGCCACCAGTGATGGGGGGACAGGGAAGAACACTGAAGCTTTCTTT

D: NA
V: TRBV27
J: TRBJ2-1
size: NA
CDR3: CATGTRRYNEQFF
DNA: TGTGCCACAGGCACCCGTCGATACAATGAGCAGTTCTTC